The next 21 T cell receptor beta chains were all read from a single sample in a study of blood T cell repertoires in COVID-19. Clones were sequenced by immunoSEQ multiplex PCR, and TCRdb holds only the in-frame ones, with some missing. The sample lists about 99,000 clones, more than 75% seen once, with around 15% in the top ten. Sequences were obtained from peripheral blood. The receptor set was obtained from a man aged 50-60 years with acute or convalescent COVID-19.

This clone showed up just a few times. V usage is TRBV6-5 and J usage is TRBJ1-5, with TRBD1 as a possible D gene (6 bases). The CDR3 has 12 amino acids. Germline V gene data show CDR1 as MNHEY and CDR2 as SVGAGI. V lost 9 bases and J 6 bases, leaving 12 bases between the germline ends. The CDR3 here is CASEDSPQPQHF. CDR3 coding DNA: TGTGCCAGTGAGGACAGCCCTCAGCCCCAGCATTTT.

This chain links TRBV10-1 with TRBJ2-2; possibly TRBD2 for D (6 bases). The V end was cut by 5 bases, the J end by 3 bases, with 13 bases between. The CDR3 totals 15 residues. CDR1 is WNHNN, CDR2 SYGVQD, per germline (reference sequence). CDR3 amino acids: CASSPRLGDTGELFF. CDR3 coding DNA: TGCGCCAGCAGTCCTCGACTAGGGGACACCGGGGAGCTGTTTTTT.

This rearrangement joins TRBV5-4 to TRBJ2-3; 10 nucleotides line up with TRBD2. The CDR3 runs to 16 residues. CDR1 and CDR2 (germline): SGHNT, YYREEE (reference sequence). V shed 0 bases and J 5 bases; nucleotides not matched to a gene: 6. The CDR3 DNA reads as TGTGCCAGCAGCTTGGGTCCCACTAGCGGGGAAGATACGCAGTATTTT. It encodes CASSLGPTSGEDTQYF. Drawing the rest from reference TRBV5-4 and TRBJ2-3, the complete variable domain is ETGVTQSPTHLIKTRGQQVTLRCSSQSGHNTVSWYQQALGQGPQFIFQYYREEENGRGNFPPRFSGLQFPNYSSELNVNALELDDSALYLCASSLGPTSGEDTQYFGPGTRLTVL.

The chain employs TRBV4-2 and TRBJ1-3; 8 nucleotides line up with TRBD1. CDR3 length: 15 residues. The germline gives CDR1 LGHNA, CDR2 YNFKEQ. V shed 5 bases and J 0 bases; nucleotides not matched to a gene: 3. The CDR3 loop reads CASSFTGGSGNTIYF. In DNA form, the CDR3 reads TGTGCCAGCAGCTTTACAGGGGGCTCTGGAAACACCATATATTTT.

The rearrangement uses TRBV3-1 (or the pseudogene TRBV3-2) and TRBJ2-3; TRBD2 aligns across 10 bases. The CDR3 totals 16 residues. Germline V lookup: CDR1 LGHDT, CDR2 YNNKEL (reference sequence). The ends lost 1 base at V and 2 bases at J; junction bases unmatched: 3. For the CDR3, the DNA is TGTGCCAGCAGCCAAGGGACTAGCGGTCTCACAGATACGCAGTATTTT. Translation: CASSQGTSGLTDTQYF.

The genes are TRBV28 and TRBJ2-3; TRBD1 matches at 7 bases. Per the germline V gene, CDR1 is MDHEN and CDR2 is SYDVKM. The CDR3 totals 13 residues. With V trimmed by 8 bases and J by 1 base, 3 bases remained unmatched. The DNA for the CDR3 is TGTGCCAGCCGACAGGGCGGCACAGATACGCAGTATTTT. It encodes CASRQGGTDTQYF.

Only a few counts were recorded for this clone. The rearrangement uses TRBV11-3 and TRBJ1-3, with TRBD1 matching over 7 bases. Trimming took 4 bases from V and 3 from J; bases not matched to a gene: 3. CDR1 SGHNT and CDR2 YENEEA come from the germline V gene. The CDR3 is made up of 14 amino acids. CDR3 DNA: TGTGCCAGCAGCTACAGGGGTCGTGGAAACACCATATATTTT. It yields the protein CASSYRGRGNTIYF.

This clone was recorded once. This rearrangement joins TRBV6-5 to TRBJ1-3, with TRBD1 matching over 8 bases. The CDR3 sequence is 15 residues long. Germline CDR1 is MNHEY and CDR2 is SVGAGI. The ends lost 8 bases at V and 3 bases at J; junction bases unmatched: 9. For the CDR3, the DNA is TGTGCCAGCGGGAGGACAGGGTCTTATGGAAACACCATATATTTT. Its translation: CASGRTGSYGNTIYF.

The chain joins TRBV5-4 to TRBJ1-6, with 8 bases identical to TRBD1. Germline V gives CDR1 SGHNT, CDR2 YYREEE (reference sequence). Trimming took 4 bases from V and 6 from J; bases not matched to a gene: 6. The CDR3 length is 15 residues. The CDR3 reads CASSGQGTVNSPLHF. The CDR3, as DNA: TGTGCCAGCAGCGGACAGGGAACGGTTAATTCACCCCTCCACTTT.

In DNA, the CDR3 is TGCGCCAGCAGCCAAGAGGAGAAGGTGTACAATGAGCAGTTCTTC. Translation: CASSQEEKVYNEQFF. This rearrangement joins TRBV4-1 to TRBJ2-1; unclear D gene. The CDR3 is 15 residues long. Per germline, CDR1 MGHRA and CDR2 YSYEKL. Trimming removed 0 bases at V and 4 bases at J, with 10 bases between.

There are a few counts of this clone. This rearrangement joins TRBV6-6 to TRBJ1-1; 8 bases fit TRBD1. This CDR3 is built from 13 residues. Germline V gives CDR1 MNHNY, CDR2 SVGAGI (reference sequence). The V gene end was trimmed by 7 bases and the J gene end by 2 bases; junction bases not matched to a gene: 3. The chain's CDR3 is CASTGQGNTEAFF. In DNA, the CDR3 is TGTGCCAGCACAGGACAGGGAAACACTGAAGCTTTCTTT.

The gene calls are TRBV9 and TRBJ2-1; 7 nucleotides line up with TRBD2. The J segment lost 3 bases and the V segment lost 1 base, leaving 7 bases of the junction unmatched. This CDR3 has 16 residues. Per germline, CDR1 SGDLS and CDR2 YYNGEE. DNA for the CDR3: TGTGCCAGCAGCGTATTACCGGGCGGGAGCTACAATGAGCAGTTCTTC. Its protein product is CASSVLPGGSYNEQFF. Based on the CDR3 plus reference TRBV9 and TRBJ2-1, the full variable domain is DSGVTQTPKHLITATGQRVTLRCSPRSGDLSVYWYQQSLDQGLQFLIQYYNGEERAKGNILERFSAQQFPDLHSELNLSSLELGDSALYFCASSVLPGGSYNEQFFGPGTRLTVL.

This clone was counted a single time. This sample includes further DNA sequences coding for the same CDR3. The J gene is TRBJ1-5, the V gene TRBV7-9, with 7 bases matching TRBD1. Per germline, CDR1 SEHNR and CDR2 FQNEAQ (reference sequence). V trimming: 5 bases; J trimming: 2 bases; junction bases outside the gene matches: 3. This CDR3 region has 14 residues. CDR3 sequence reads: CASSPGTGNQPQHF. CDR3 DNA sequence: TGTGCCAGCAGCCCAGGGACAGGCAATCAGCCCCAGCATTTT.

The chain is built from TRBV27 and TRBJ1-1; 11 bases match TRBD1. The CDR3 is 15 amino acids. Germline CDR1 reads MNHEY; CDR2 reads SMNVEV (reference sequence). J lost 5 bases, V lost 0 bases, and 2 bases had no gene match. This CDR3 is CASSLSGTGGTEAFF. The CDR3 nucleotides are TGTGCCAGCAGTTTATCTGGGACAGGGGGAACTGAAGCTTTCTTT.

The rearrangement links TRBV7-9 to TRBJ2-3; 9 nucleotides line up with TRBD2. From germline, CDR1 is SEHNR and CDR2 FQNEAQ (reference sequence). CDR3 length: 19 amino acids. Trimming removed 3 bases from V and 3 bases from J; junction bases left unmatched: 16. The CDR3 region has the DNA TGTGCCAGCAGCTTTGAATGGCGGGTCCCGCGGGGGGGGACAGATACGCAGTATTTT. It codes for CASSFEWRVPRGGTDTQYF.

V and J are TRBV4-2 and TRBJ1-4, with TRBD1 as a possible D gene (6 bases). Germline-derived CDR1 and CDR2 are LGHNA and YNFKEQ. The germline V and J ends were trimmed by 1 base and 2 bases, with 8 bases remaining between them. CDR3 size: 15 residues. The CDR3: CASSQGQGTNEKLFF. The CDR3 nucleotides are TGTGCCAGCAGCCAAGGGCAGGGGACTAATGAAAAACTGTTTTTT.

This clone has only a few counts. The chain combines TRBV18 with TRBJ2-2; 12 bases are shared with TRBD2. Looked up from germline, CDR1 is KGHSH and CDR2 is LQKENI. V was clipped by 2 bases and J by 5 bases; unmatched bases: 6. CDR3 length equals 17 residues. The CDR3 reads CASSPASGRVLTGELFF. The CDR3, as DNA: TGTGCCAGCTCACCAGCTAGCGGGAGGGTCCTGACCGGGGAGCTGTTTTTT.

The chain is built from TRBV28 and TRBJ1-3; D unresolved. The V and J ends lost 7 bases and 0 bases respectively, with 10 bases between them. This CDR3 region has 14 residues. Germline V gene lookup returns CDR1 MDHEN and CDR2 SYDVKM. The chain's CDR3 is CASIPGTSGNTIYF. Written as DNA, the CDR3 is TGTGCCAGCATCCCGGGTACCTCTGGAAACACCATATATTTT.

The chain combines TRBV5-1 with TRBJ2-2; 7 bases are a match to TRBD2. CDR3 length: 15 residues. The junction had 9 bases not matched to a gene; V was cut back by 5 bases and J by 5 bases. CDR1 is SGHRS, CDR2 YFSETQ, per germline. The CDR3 bases are TGCGCCAGCAGTGGCGGGAGTGGGAGTACCGGGGAGCTGTTTTTT. It encodes CASSGGSGSTGELFF.

The count of this clone is one. The chain joins TRBV7-2 to TRBJ1-4; 7 nucleotides align to TRBD1. V trimming: 5 bases; J trimming: 0 bases; junction bases outside the gene matches: 9. Germline V CDR1 and CDR2: SGHTA, FQGNSA. The CDR3 is 17 amino acids. CDR3 nucleotides: TGTGCCAGCAGCCCGCGGACAGGTTATGCAACTAATGAAAAACTGTTTTTT. It translates to CASSPRTGYATNEKLFF.

The genes are TRBV12-5 and TRBJ2-4; perhaps TRBD1 as D (5 bases). Trimming removed 5 bases at V and 10 bases at J, with 21 bases between. CDR1 is LGHNT, CDR2 FRNRAP, per germline. The CDR3 consists of 15 residues. CDR3 amino acids: CASGLQSKDTNIQYF. Here the CDR3 DNA reads TGTGCTAGTGGTCTCCAATCGAAGGACACCAATATTCAGTACTTC.